This is a list of T cell receptor beta chains from one sample in a study of blood T cell repertoires in COVID-19. Libraries were prepared by immunoSEQ multiplex PCR; TCRdb keeps only in-frame clonotypes and omits some of them. The sample has under 300,000 clones, roughly 89% seen once. Material for sequencing was peripheral blood. These receptors originate from a man aged 30 to 39 who had recovered from COVID-19. The CDR3 runs from the conserved cysteine through the conserved F or W. Each record gives: J gene, V gene, CDR3 protein.

J gene: TRBJ2-7; V gene: TRBV28; CDR3 protein: CASIGSYEQYF
J gene: TRBJ2-5; V gene: TRBV9; CDR3 protein: CASSVGASGDRETQYF
J gene: TRBJ1-2; V gene: TRBV5-1; CDR3 protein: CASSSGTGVHYGYTF
J gene: TRBJ2-3; V gene: TRBV15; CDR3 protein: CATRLDRVTDTQYF
J gene: TRBJ1-5; V gene: TRBV6-1; CDR3 protein: CASSEWEQVGQPQHF
J gene: TRBJ2-7; V gene: TRBV14; CDR3 protein: CASSQRGQDYEQYF
J gene: TRBJ2-7; V gene: TRBV12-3/TRBV12-4; CDR3 protein: CASRGGAEQYF
J gene: TRBJ2-5; V gene: TRBV19; CDR3 protein: CASSVPGQETQYF
J gene: TRBJ1-1; V gene: TRBV6-2/TRBV6-3; CDR3 protein: CASSYNGEGDTEAFF
J gene: TRBJ1-2; V gene: TRBV10-3; CDR3 protein: CAIKLPGAGRGYGYTF
J gene: TRBJ1-2; V gene: TRBV7-2; CDR3 protein: CASSAGPLRNGYTF
J gene: TRBJ2-4; V gene: TRBV19; CDR3 protein: CASSIGTGKNIQYF
J gene: TRBJ1-6; V gene: TRBV10-2; CDR3 protein: CASSDPFNSPLHF
J gene: TRBJ2-7; V gene: TRBV5-6; CDR3 protein: CASSLVPGQGSYEQYF
J gene: TRBJ1-5; V gene: TRBV29-1; CDR3 protein: CSVGQGFNQPQHF
J gene: TRBJ1-1; V gene: TRBV11-2; CDR3 protein: CASNILAPAEAFF
J gene: TRBJ2-3; V gene: TRBV7-9; CDR3 protein: CASSLDGSGAVATLTKYF
J gene: TRBJ2-5; V gene: TRBV15; CDR3 protein: CATRASGGQETQYF
J gene: TRBJ1-3; V gene: TRBV11-1; CDR3 protein: CASSRDRAGNTIYF
J gene: TRBJ2-3; V gene: TRBV10-3; CDR3 protein: CAITGGKNVVSTDTQYF
J gene: TRBJ2-4; V gene: TRBV9; CDR3 protein: CASSGTGKNIQYF
J gene: TRBJ1-6; V gene: TRBV13; CDR3 protein: CASSRGQGISPLHF
J gene: TRBJ2-1; V gene: TRBV5-1; CDR3 protein: CASSLRRGGAVNEQFF
J gene: TRBJ2-3; V gene: TRBV19; CDR3 protein: CASSRTGWRDTQYF
J gene: TRBJ2-3; V gene: TRBV18; CDR3 protein: CASSPPRTGGLVVTDTQYF
J gene: TRBJ2-2; V gene: TRBV6-4; CDR3 protein: CASRRRQNTGELFF
J gene: TRBJ2-5; V gene: TRBV15; CDR3 protein: CATSRDQLAGGQGETQYF
J gene: TRBJ1-2; V gene: TRBV19; CDR3 protein: CASSKSPQGAPGYGYTF
J gene: TRBJ2-1; V gene: TRBV2; CDR3 protein: CASSETSGGPLITNEQFF
J gene: TRBJ2-2; V gene: TRBV10-3; CDR3 protein: CATFGTGGNTGELFF
J gene: TRBJ1-2; V gene: TRBV29-1; CDR3 protein: CSVTENYGYTF
J gene: TRBJ1-2; V gene: TRBV13; CDR3 protein: CASTLGRTENNYGYTF
J gene: TRBJ1-5; V gene: TRBV5-1; CDR3 protein: CASSLGAGKDQPQHF
J gene: TRBJ2-7; V gene: TRBV11-3; CDR3 protein: CASSFQGKDEQYF
J gene: TRBJ1-2; V gene: TRBV5-4; CDR3 protein: CASSLKQGDYGYTF
J gene: TRBJ2-1; V gene: TRBV10-2; CDR3 protein: CASSEGGKRSSYNEQFF